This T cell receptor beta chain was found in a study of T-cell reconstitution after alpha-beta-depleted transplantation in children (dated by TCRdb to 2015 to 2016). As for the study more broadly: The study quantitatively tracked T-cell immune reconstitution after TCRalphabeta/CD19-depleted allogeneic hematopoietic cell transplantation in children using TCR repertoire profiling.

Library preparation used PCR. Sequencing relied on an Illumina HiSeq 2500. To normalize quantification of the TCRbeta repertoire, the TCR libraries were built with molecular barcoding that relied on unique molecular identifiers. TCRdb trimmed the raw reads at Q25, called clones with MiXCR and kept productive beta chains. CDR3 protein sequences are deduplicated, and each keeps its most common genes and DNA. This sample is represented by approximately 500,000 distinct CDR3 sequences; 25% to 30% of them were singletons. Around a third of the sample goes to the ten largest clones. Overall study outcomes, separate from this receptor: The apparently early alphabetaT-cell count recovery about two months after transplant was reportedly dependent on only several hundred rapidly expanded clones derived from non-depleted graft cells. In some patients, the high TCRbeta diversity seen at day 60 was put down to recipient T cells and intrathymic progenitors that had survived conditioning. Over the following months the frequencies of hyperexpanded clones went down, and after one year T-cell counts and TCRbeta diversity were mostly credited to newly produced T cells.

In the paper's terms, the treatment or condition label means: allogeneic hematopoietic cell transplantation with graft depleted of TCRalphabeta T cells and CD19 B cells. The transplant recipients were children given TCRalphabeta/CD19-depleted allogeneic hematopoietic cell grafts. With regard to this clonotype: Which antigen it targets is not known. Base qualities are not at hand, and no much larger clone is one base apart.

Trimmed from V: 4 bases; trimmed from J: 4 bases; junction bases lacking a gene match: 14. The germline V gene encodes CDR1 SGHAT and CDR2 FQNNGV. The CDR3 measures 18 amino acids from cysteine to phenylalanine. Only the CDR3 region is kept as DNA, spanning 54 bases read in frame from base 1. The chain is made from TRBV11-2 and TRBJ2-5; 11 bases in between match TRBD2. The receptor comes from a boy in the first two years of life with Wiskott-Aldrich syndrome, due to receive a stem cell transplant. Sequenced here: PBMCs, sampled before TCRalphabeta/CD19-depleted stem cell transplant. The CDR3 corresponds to CASSWASGQLAGAETQYF. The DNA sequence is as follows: TGTGCCAGCAGCTGGGCTAGTGGACAACTAGCGGGGGCAGAGACCCAGTACTTC. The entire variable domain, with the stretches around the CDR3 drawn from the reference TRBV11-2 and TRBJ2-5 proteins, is EAGVAQSPRYKIIEKRQSVAFWCNPISGHATLYWYQQILGQGPKLLIQFQNNGVVDDSQLPKDRFSAERLKGVDSTLKIQPAKLEDSAVYLCASSWASGQLAGAETQYFGPGTRLLVL.